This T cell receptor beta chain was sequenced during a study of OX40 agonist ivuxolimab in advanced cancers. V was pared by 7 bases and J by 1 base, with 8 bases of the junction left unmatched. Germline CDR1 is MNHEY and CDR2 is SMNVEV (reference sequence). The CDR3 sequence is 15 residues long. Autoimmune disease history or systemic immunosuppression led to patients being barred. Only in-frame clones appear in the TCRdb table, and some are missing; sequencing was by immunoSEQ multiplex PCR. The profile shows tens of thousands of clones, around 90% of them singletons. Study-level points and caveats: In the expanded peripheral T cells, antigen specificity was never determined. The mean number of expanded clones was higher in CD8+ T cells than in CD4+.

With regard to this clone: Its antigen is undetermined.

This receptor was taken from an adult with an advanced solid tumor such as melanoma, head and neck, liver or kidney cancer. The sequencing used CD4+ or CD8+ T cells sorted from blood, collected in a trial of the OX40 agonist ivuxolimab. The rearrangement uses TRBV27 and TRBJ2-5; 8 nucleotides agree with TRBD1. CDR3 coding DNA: TGTGCCAGCACCCCCACGGGGACAGGCCAAGAGACCCAGTACTTC. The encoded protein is CASTPTGTGQETQYF.